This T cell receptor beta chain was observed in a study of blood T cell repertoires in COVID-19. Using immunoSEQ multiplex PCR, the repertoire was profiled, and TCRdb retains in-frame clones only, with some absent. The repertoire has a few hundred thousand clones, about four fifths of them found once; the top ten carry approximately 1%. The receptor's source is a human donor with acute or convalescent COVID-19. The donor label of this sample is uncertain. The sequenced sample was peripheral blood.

The CDR3 protein is CASSQEGGAFF. The CDR3 bases are TGTGCCAGCAGCCAAGAAGGCGGAGCTTTCTTT. The chain has TRBV3-1 (or the pseudogene TRBV3-2) and TRBJ1-1; D not resolved. Trimming shortened V by 0 bases and J by 10 bases, and 6 bases separated the two germline ends. Germline CDR1 reads LGHDT; CDR2 reads YNNKEL (reference sequence). The CDR3 covers 11 residues.